The 10 T cell receptor beta chains below all came from one sample that was sequenced in a study of OX40 agonist ivuxolimab in advanced cancers. Here immunoSEQ multiplex PCR was the method, and the copy in TCRdb shows in-frame clones only, minus some. The sample has fewer than 90,000 clones; about 91% are singletons. The material sequenced was CD4+ or CD8+ T cells sorted from blood, taken in a trial of the OX40 agonist ivuxolimab. Receptors were obtained from an adult with an advanced solid tumor such as melanoma, head and neck, liver or kidney cancer.

A single count supports this clone. The rearrangement links TRBV9 to TRBJ2-2, with 7 nucleotides matching TRBD2. CDR1 and CDR2 (germline): SGDLS, YYNGEE. This CDR3 is 17 amino acids long. V shed 3 bases and J 5 bases; nucleotides not matched to a gene: 13. CDR3 nucleotide sequence: TGTGCCAGCAGCGCGCGAGGGAACGCGGGAGAAACCGGGGAGCTGTTTTTT. It codes for CASSARGNAGETGELFF.

The chain joins TRBV5-1 to TRBJ2-1; 11 nucleotides line up with TRBD2. Germline CDR1 SGHRS, CDR2 YFSETQ. The CDR3 runs 14 residues. Trimming at V came to 3 bases and at J to 9 bases, leaving 5 bases not matched to a gene. The CDR3 loop is CASSYLAGGGEQFF. In DNA form, the CDR3 reads TGCGCCAGCAGCTACTTAGCGGGAGGGGGTGAGCAGTTCTTC.

The genes are TRBV28 and TRBJ1-5; a possible D gene is TRBD1 (5 bases). The CDR3 is made up of 17 amino acids. V shed 1 base and J shed 1 base, with 14 bases lying between them. Germline V gene sequence: CDR1 MDHEN, CDR2 SYDVKM. CDR3 in amino acids: CASSLYLGGASNQPQHF. The DNA for the CDR3 is TGTGCCAGCAGTTTATACTTGGGAGGGGCCAGCAATCAGCCCCAGCATTTT.

This chain uses TRBV6-1 with TRBJ2-7; D might be TRBD2 (6 bases). Trimming stripped 3 bases from V and 3 bases from J, with 15 bases between. There are 15 residues in the CDR3. Looked up from germline, CDR1 is MNHNS and CDR2 is SASEGT. CDR3 nucleotides: TGTGCCAGCAGTGACCGGGACTCAAGGGGCTACGAGCAGTACTTC. Its translation is CASSDRDSRGYEQYF.

The V call is TRBV5-4, the J call TRBJ2-7, with D maybe TRBD2 (5 bases). V gave up 1 base and J gave up 7 bases, with 18 bases separating them. The CDR3 is 15 amino acids. Per germline, CDR1 SGHNT and CDR2 YYREEE (reference sequence). The CDR3 spells CASSLKQSGTSEQYF. CDR3 in DNA: TGTGCCAGCAGCTTGAAACAGTCGGGAACTAGTGAGCAGTACTTC.

The chain's CDR3 is CASPADRDIHEQYF. The CDR3 DNA reads TGTGCCAGCCCAGCCGATAGGGATATCCACGAGCAGTACTTC. The J gene is TRBJ2-7, the V gene TRBV21-1. TRBV21-1 is shown as a pseudogene. This CDR3 spans 14 amino acids.

The V gene is TRBV28, the J gene TRBJ2-3; a possible D gene is TRBD2 (5 bases). The CDR3 is made up of 14 amino acids. CDR1 MDHEN and CDR2 SYDVKM come from the germline V gene. Between the trimmed V and J ends, which lost 3 bases and 3 bases, there was a span of 10 bases. Here the CDR3 reads CASSFQRRTDTQYF. CDR3 nucleotide sequence: TGTGCCAGCAGTTTCCAGCGGAGAACAGATACGCAGTATTTT. Using reference TRBV28 and TRBJ2-3 for the parts outside the CDR3, the full variable domain is DVKVTQSSRYLVKRTGEKVFLECVQDMDHENMFWYRQDPGLGLRLIYFSYDVKMKEKGDIPEGYSVSREKKERFSLILESASTNQTSMYLCASSFQRRTDTQYFGPGTRLTVL.

The chain carries TRBV2 and TRBJ1-6; TRBD1 is a possible D gene (5 bases). V lost 6 bases, J lost 8 bases, and 11 bases lay in between. The germline CDR1 and CDR2 sequences are SNHLY and FYNNEI. The CDR3 length is 13 residues. The CDR3 spells CASRGGRDSPLHF. CDR3 nucleotides: TGTGCCAGCAGGGGGGGAAGGGATTCACCCCTCCACTTT.

This chain joins TRBV6-5 and TRBJ2-5; maybe TRBD2 (5 bases). The CDR3 runs 15 residues. The ends were cut back, 3 bases at V and 5 bases at J, with 16 bases in the middle. The V gene's germline CDR1 is MNHEY and CDR2 SVGAGI. As DNA, the CDR3 is TGTGCCAGCAGTTATTCGGGCCGCCGAGGGGAGACCCAGTACTTC. Amino acid sequence: CASSYSGRRGETQYF.

This chain connects TRBV5-6 to TRBJ2-7; possible D gene TRBD2, 5 bases. Germline V gene data show CDR1 as SGHDT and CDR2 as YYEEEE. This CDR3 has 15 residues. Trimming stripped 4 bases from V and 6 bases from J, with 20 bases between. The CDR3 spells CASSVYLGVGSEQYF. CDR3 bases: TGTGCCAGCAGCGTATACTTAGGAGTAGGGAGCGAGCAGTACTTC.